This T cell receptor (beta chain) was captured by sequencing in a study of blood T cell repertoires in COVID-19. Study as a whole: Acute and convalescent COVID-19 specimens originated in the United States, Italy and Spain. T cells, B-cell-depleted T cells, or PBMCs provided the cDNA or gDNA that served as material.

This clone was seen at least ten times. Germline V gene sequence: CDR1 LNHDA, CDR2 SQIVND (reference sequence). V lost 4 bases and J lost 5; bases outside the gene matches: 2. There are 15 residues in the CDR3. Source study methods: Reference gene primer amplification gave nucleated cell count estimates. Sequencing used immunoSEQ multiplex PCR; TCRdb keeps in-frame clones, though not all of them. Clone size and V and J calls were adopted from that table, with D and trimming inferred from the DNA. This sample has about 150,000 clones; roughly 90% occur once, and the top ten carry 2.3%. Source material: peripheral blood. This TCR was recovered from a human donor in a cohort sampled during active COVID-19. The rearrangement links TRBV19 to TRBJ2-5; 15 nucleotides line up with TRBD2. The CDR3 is CASSTGTSGRETQYF. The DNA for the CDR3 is TGTGCCAGTAGTACTGGGACTAGCGGGAGGGAGACCCAGTACTTC.